This TCR beta chain was recovered during a study of T cell clones after liver transplantation. Study-wide background: TCRbeta sequencing after a pre-transplant mixed lymphocyte reaction identified graft-donor-reactive clones, later tracked in post-transplant blood.

Clones were read by immunoSEQ multiplex PCR, and TCRdb kept only the in-frame ones, dropping some. This table holds 70,000 to 80,000 clones, 90% found once. Source: CD4+ T cells from blood, taken before liver transplant. This TCR came from a human donor who received a liver transplant.

The CDR3 region is CASSSPGYTF. In DNA, the CDR3 is TGTGCCAGCAGTTCCCCAGGCTACACCTTC. The chain carries TRBV28 and TRBJ1-2; D uncertain. The V and J ends lost 4 bases and 8 bases respectively, with 5 bases between them. The CDR3 contains 10 residues. CDR1 is MDHEN, CDR2 SYDVKM, per germline.